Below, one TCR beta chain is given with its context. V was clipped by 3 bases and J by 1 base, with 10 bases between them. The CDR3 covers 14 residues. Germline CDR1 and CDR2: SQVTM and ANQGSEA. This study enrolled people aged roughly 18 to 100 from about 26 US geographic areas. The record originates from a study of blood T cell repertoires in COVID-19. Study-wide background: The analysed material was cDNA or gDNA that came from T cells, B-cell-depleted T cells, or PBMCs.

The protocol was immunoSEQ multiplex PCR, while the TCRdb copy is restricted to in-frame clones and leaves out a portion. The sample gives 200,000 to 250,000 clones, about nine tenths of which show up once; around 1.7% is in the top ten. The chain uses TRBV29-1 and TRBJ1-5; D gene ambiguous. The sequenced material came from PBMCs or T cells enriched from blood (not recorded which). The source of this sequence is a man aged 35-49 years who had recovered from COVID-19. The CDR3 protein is CSVEVGGSNQPQHF. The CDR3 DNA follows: TGCAGCGTTGAGGTTGGCGGGAGCAATCAGCCCCAGCATTTT.